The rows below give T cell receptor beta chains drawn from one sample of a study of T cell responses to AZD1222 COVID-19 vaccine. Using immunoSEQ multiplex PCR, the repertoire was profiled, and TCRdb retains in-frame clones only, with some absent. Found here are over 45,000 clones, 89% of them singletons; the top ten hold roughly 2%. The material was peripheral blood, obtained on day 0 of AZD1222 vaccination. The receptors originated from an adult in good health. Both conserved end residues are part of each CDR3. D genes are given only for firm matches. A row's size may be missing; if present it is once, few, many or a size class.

CDR3nt: TGTGCCAGCAGCTTACTCAGGAACTCTCACCTGAACACTGAAGCTTTCTTT
CDR3aa: CASSLLRNSHLNTEAFF
j_gene: TRBJ1-1
abundance: -
d_gene: -
v_gene: TRBV5-6

CDR3nt: TGTGCCAGTAGTATTAGGGACTTATACAATGAGCAGTTCTTC
CDR3aa: CASSIRDLYNEQFF
j_gene: TRBJ2-1
abundance: -
d_gene: -
v_gene: TRBV19

CDR3nt: TGTGCCAGCAGTTACAACCGGGATTCACCCCTCCACTTT
CDR3aa: CASSYNRDSPLHF
j_gene: TRBJ1-6
abundance: -
d_gene: -
v_gene: TRBV6-5

CDR3nt: TGCGCCAGCAGTCCCACTAGCGGGAGGGCCAATTACAATGAGCAGTTCTTC
CDR3aa: CASSPTSGRANYNEQFF
j_gene: TRBJ2-1
abundance: medium-sized
d_gene: TRBD2
v_gene: TRBV5-1

CDR3nt: TGCGCCAGCAGCCAATTCGGACAGGGGGCGAATAATTCACCCCTCCACTTT
CDR3aa: CASSQFGQGANNSPLHF
j_gene: TRBJ1-6
abundance: -
d_gene: TRBD1
v_gene: TRBV4-1

CDR3nt: TGCGCCAGCAGTTACCAGGGTCAGCCCCAGCATTTT
CDR3aa: CASSYQGQPQHF
j_gene: TRBJ1-5
abundance: -
d_gene: -
v_gene: TRBV10-2

CDR3nt: TGTGCCAGCAGCTCAAAACGACGGATCTCTGGAAACACCATATATTTT
CDR3aa: CASSSKRRISGNTIYF
j_gene: TRBJ1-3
abundance: -
d_gene: -
v_gene: TRBV7-9

CDR3nt: TGTGCCAGCAGCTTTGCGGGCATTAACACTGAAGCTTTCTTT
CDR3aa: CASSFAGINTEAFF
j_gene: TRBJ1-1
abundance: -
d_gene: -
v_gene: TRBV7-9

CDR3nt: TGTGCCTGGGGGGGAGGCACTGAAGCTTTCTTT
CDR3aa: CAWGGGTEAFF
j_gene: TRBJ1-1
abundance: -
d_gene: -
v_gene: TRBV30

CDR3nt: TGTGCCAGCAGCCAAGATGGGGGGCCCACTGAAGCTTTCTTT
CDR3aa: CASSQDGGPTEAFF
j_gene: TRBJ1-1
abundance: -
d_gene: -
v_gene: TRBV3-1/TRBV3-2

CDR3nt: TGTGCCAGCAGTTACACCCCGGACAGGGAAGCTTTCTTT
CDR3aa: CASSYTPDREAFF
j_gene: TRBJ1-1
abundance: -
d_gene: TRBD1
v_gene: TRBV6-5

CDR3nt: TGTGCCAGCAGCACCGCAGGACAGTCAACTAATGAAAAACTGTTTTTT
CDR3aa: CASSTAGQSTNEKLFF
j_gene: TRBJ1-4
abundance: -
d_gene: -
v_gene: TRBV21-1

CDR3nt: TGCGCCAGCAGCTTGGTTCTGGACTCAGAAGTCACCGGGGAGCTGTTTTTT
CDR3aa: CASSLVLDSEVTGELFF
j_gene: TRBJ2-2
abundance: -
d_gene: -
v_gene: TRBV5-1

CDR3nt: TGTGCCAGCGGCCCCGATGGCGGTGGGGCCAACGTCCTGACTTTC
CDR3aa: CASGPDGGGANVLTF
j_gene: TRBJ2-6
abundance: -
d_gene: -
v_gene: TRBV7-9

CDR3nt: TGTGCCAGTAGTATAGGGAGCTCTAGCAATCAGCCCCAGCATTTT
CDR3aa: CASSIGSSSNQPQHF
j_gene: TRBJ1-5
abundance: once
d_gene: -
v_gene: TRBV19

CDR3nt: TGTGCCAGTTCGGACAGATATGAAAAACTGTTTTTT
CDR3aa: CASSDRYEKLFF
j_gene: TRBJ1-4
abundance: -
d_gene: -
v_gene: TRBV19

CDR3nt: TGTGCCAGCAGCCAAAGACCCGACAGGGGGAATTCACCCCTCCACTTT
CDR3aa: CASSQRPDRGNSPLHF
j_gene: TRBJ1-6
abundance: -
d_gene: TRBD1
v_gene: TRBV7-6

CDR3nt: TGCGCCAGCAGCTTGACAAGCCGGGTTCTACAAGAGACCCAGTACTTC
CDR3aa: CASSLTSRVLQETQYF
j_gene: TRBJ2-5
abundance: -
d_gene: -
v_gene: TRBV5-1

CDR3nt: TGTGCCAGCAGCCCAATGGGCGGGCTACGGGGGGACGAGCAGTACTTC
CDR3aa: CASSPMGGLRGDEQYF
j_gene: TRBJ2-7
abundance: -
d_gene: TRBD2
v_gene: TRBV3-1/TRBV3-2

CDR3nt: TGTGCCAGCAGCTTAGGGACAGGGAACTATGGCTACACCTTC
CDR3aa: CASSLGTGNYGYTF
j_gene: TRBJ1-2
abundance: -
d_gene: TRBD1
v_gene: TRBV7-8

CDR3nt: TGTGCCAGCAGGTCTACAGGGAAAGGATATGGCTACACCTTC
CDR3aa: CASRSTGKGYGYTF
j_gene: TRBJ1-2
abundance: -
d_gene: -
v_gene: TRBV28

CDR3nt: TGTGCCAGCAGCTCACAATCCACCGGGAGCTACACCTTC
CDR3aa: CASSSQSTGSYTF
j_gene: TRBJ1-2
abundance: -
d_gene: -
v_gene: TRBV6-5

CDR3nt: TGCGCCAGCAGCTCAGACAGGGGAACTAGCACAGATACGCAGTATTTT
CDR3aa: CASSSDRGTSTDTQYF
j_gene: TRBJ2-3
abundance: -
d_gene: TRBD1
v_gene: TRBV5-1

CDR3nt: TGTGCCAGCAGCTTTTCAACCCGACGCTACAATGAGCAGTTCTTC
CDR3aa: CASSFSTRRYNEQFF
j_gene: TRBJ2-1
abundance: -
d_gene: -
v_gene: TRBV5-4

CDR3nt: TGTGCCAGCAGTCCCGGGTGGGCGGGGGTCCAAGAGACCCAGTACTTC
CDR3aa: CASSPGWAGVQETQYF
j_gene: TRBJ2-5
abundance: -
d_gene: TRBD2
v_gene: TRBV5-5

CDR3nt: TGTGCCAGCAGCTTAGGTCAGGGCTCGTTGATCTGGAACAATGAGCAGTTCTTC
CDR3aa: CASSLGQGSLIWNNEQFF
j_gene: TRBJ2-1
abundance: -
d_gene: -
v_gene: TRBV7-9

CDR3nt: TGTGCCAGCAGCCAAGACCAGCGGGAGAGTGAGCAGTTCTTC
CDR3aa: CASSQDQRESEQFF
j_gene: TRBJ2-1
abundance: -
d_gene: TRBD2
v_gene: TRBV3-1/TRBV3-2

CDR3nt: TGTGCCAGCAGCTCTCCGGGACAGGGCGCTGGAAACACCATATATTTT
CDR3aa: CASSSPGQGAGNTIYF
j_gene: TRBJ1-3
abundance: -
d_gene: TRBD1
v_gene: TRBV5-4

CDR3nt: TGTGCCAGCAGCGGACAGCCCAATCAGCCCCAGCATTTT
CDR3aa: CASSGQPNQPQHF
j_gene: TRBJ1-5
abundance: -
d_gene: -
v_gene: TRBV3-1/TRBV3-2

CDR3nt: TGTGCCAGTCAGGGAATGGGTGGCTACACCTTC
CDR3aa: CASQGMGGYTF
j_gene: TRBJ1-2
abundance: few
d_gene: -
v_gene: TRBV6-5

CDR3nt: TGTGCCAGCAGCTATTCCGGGATTTACTACGAGCAGTACTTC
CDR3aa: CASSYSGIYYEQYF
j_gene: TRBJ2-7
abundance: -
d_gene: -
v_gene: TRBV5-5

CDR3nt: TGTGCCAGCAGCCCAAACAGGGGAGGCTATGGCTACACCTTC
CDR3aa: CASSPNRGGYGYTF
j_gene: TRBJ1-2
abundance: -
d_gene: TRBD1
v_gene: TRBV7-9

CDR3nt: TGTGCCAGCAGCTTAGCTAGGAGCTACGAGCAGTACTTC
CDR3aa: CASSLARSYEQYF
j_gene: TRBJ2-7
abundance: once
d_gene: -
v_gene: TRBV7-2

CDR3nt: TGTGCCAGCAGTCGCGACAGTCATCATGAAGCTTTCTTT
CDR3aa: CASSRDSHHEAFF
j_gene: TRBJ1-1
abundance: -
d_gene: -
v_gene: TRBV12-3/TRBV12-4

CDR3nt: TGTGCCATCAGTGAGTCGATAGGGGGTACTGAAGCTTTCTTT
CDR3aa: CAISESIGGTEAFF
j_gene: TRBJ1-1
abundance: few
d_gene: -
v_gene: TRBV10-3

CDR3nt: TGTGCCAGCAGTCCCTCCGGACTAGCGGGCATCAATGAGCAGTTCTTC
CDR3aa: CASSPSGLAGINEQFF
j_gene: TRBJ2-1
abundance: -
d_gene: TRBD2
v_gene: TRBV27

CDR3nt: TGTGCCATCAGTGAGTCGGTTGGGGACAAACTGTTTTTT
CDR3aa: CAISESVGDKLFF
j_gene: TRBJ1-4
abundance: -
d_gene: -
v_gene: TRBV10-3

CDR3nt: TGTGCCAGCAGTTTGGGACTCCTAAGCACAGATACGCAGTATTTT
CDR3aa: CASSLGLLSTDTQYF
j_gene: TRBJ2-3
abundance: -
d_gene: -
v_gene: TRBV27

CDR3nt: TGTGCCAGCAGTTCCGCAGGGACCTCTGGAAACACCATATATTTT
CDR3aa: CASSSAGTSGNTIYF
j_gene: TRBJ1-3
abundance: -
d_gene: -
v_gene: TRBV28

CDR3nt: TGTGCCATCAGTGAATTTATAGGGCAAAGTAATGAAAAACTGTTTTTT
CDR3aa: CAISEFIGQSNEKLFF
j_gene: TRBJ1-4
abundance: -
d_gene: -
v_gene: TRBV10-3